This record concerns one T cell receptor (beta chain) sequence. This may come from a read error, since a much larger clone is one base off. TCRdb called the PCR reads again in MiXCR, with one record for every CDR3 protein. Here the sample spans 250,000 to 350,000 distinct CDR3 sequences, around 21% being singletons. This entry belongs to a study of molecular identifiers for immune sequencing clone quantification. Study in general: In replicates, the authors split RNA from 20,000 or 100,000 naive CD8 cells five ways and sequenced four.

This CDR3 has 12 residues. The germline gives CDR1 SQVTM, CDR2 ANQGSEA. This sequence was found in a human donor in good health. Some libraries in this study had Jurkat cell RNA spiked in. Sequenced material: naive CD8+ T cells from blood, with Jurkat cell RNA spiked in. Documented subset: FACS-sorted CD8+CD4-CCR7+CD45RA+ naive T cells. The chain links TRBV29-1 to TRBJ1-1; D gene uncertain. The CDR3 is CGSGGRNTEAFF. In DNA, the CDR3 is TGCGGCTCCGGCGGGAGGAACACTGAAGCTTTCTTT.